This T cell receptor beta chain was recorded in a study of T-cell memory formation after mild COVID-19. Study-wide background: Largely, the TCR clusters proved donor specific. Study-level results: Day 15 to 85 contracting clones showed balanced CD4/CD8; later expanders leaned CD4+. Clones that contracted clustered mainly in CM and EM if CD4+ and in EMRA if CD8+.

It was 5'RACE with constant-segment primers that produced the TCR alpha and TCR beta cDNA libraries, which carried sample barcodes and UMIs. TCRdb re-called the 5' RACE reads through MiXCR, storing one row per CDR3 protein. This table holds approximately 210,000 distinct CDR3 sequences, roughly a tenth found once. About this clonotype: Its matching antigen is unknown.

CDR3 length: 16 residues. CDR1 is SGHDN and CDR2 is FVKESK in the germline V gene. V shed 4 bases, J shed 6 bases, and the junction held 10 bases outside the gene matches. The sequence came from a man aged 18 to 30 who had mild COVID-19 (a few samples of this study predate the infection). Cell type and time point are not known. Sequenced sample: PBMCs or a T cell subset sorted from them (not recorded which). The chain links TRBV14 to TRBJ2-3; 10 positions match TRBD2. In DNA, the CDR3 is TGTGCCAGCAGCCCCGTTGAGCGGGGGGGCAGGGATACGCAGTATTTT. Protein: CASSPVERGGRDTQYF.